This is a list of T cell receptor beta chains from one sample in a study of early T cells in non-severe SARS-CoV-2 infection. Each CDR3 protein is one row after TCRdb ran MiXCR on the 5' RACE reads. This table has 70,000 to 85,000 distinct CDR3 sequences, roughly 13% appearing once. Material: whole blood. The origin of the receptors is an adult who was a healthcare worker with PCR-confirmed SARS-CoV-2 infection or an uninfected control (not recorded which). Both conserved end residues are part of each CDR3. A D gene is named only where the DNA matches it firmly. Size values are once, few and many counts, or a class for expanded clones, and some rows have none.

TRBJ2-1	-	TRBV6-1	-	CASRIISSYNEQFF	TGTGCCAGCAGGATCATAAGCTCCTACAATGAGCAGTTCTTC
TRBJ1-1	-	TRBV29-1	few	CSVYGTTEAFF	TGCAGCGTTTATGGAACAACTGAAGCTTTCTTT
TRBJ2-3	TRBD2	TRBV19	-	CASSVETSGSPLGTQYF	TGTGCCAGTAGTGTCGAGACTAGCGGGAGCCCACTGGGTACGCAGTATTTT
TRBJ1-1	TRBD1	TRBV6-2/TRBV6-3	-	CASSYRYDRGRGEAFF	TGTGCCAGCAGTTACCGCTATGACAGGGGGCGAGGTGAAGCTTTCTTT
TRBJ1-5	-	TRBV12-3/TRBV12-4	few	CASSLNRVAQPQHF	TGTGCCAGCAGCCTCAACAGGGTGGCTCAGCCCCAGCATTTT
TRBJ1-4	TRBD1	TRBV20-1	few	CSASQGAATNEKLFF	TGCAGTGCTAGTCAGGGGGCGGCAACTAATGAAAAACTGTTTTTT
TRBJ2-7	-	TRBV5-1	few	CASSLDRFGEQYF	TGCGCCAGCAGCTTGGATCGGTTCGGCGAGCAGTACTTC
TRBJ1-1	TRBD1	TRBV28	few	CASSIGGTATEAFF	TGTGCCAGCAGTATAGGGGGGACAGCCACTGAAGCTTTCTTT
TRBJ2-3	-	TRBV19	few	CASSIRRAVSTDTQYF	TGTGCCAGTAGTATAAGGCGGGCGGTTAGCACAGATACGCAGTATTTT
TRBJ1-1	-	TRBV20-1	-	CSAIPSGTPPDTEAFF	TGCAGTGCTATTCCCAGCGGGACCCCCCCGGACACTGAAGCTTTCTTT
TRBJ2-3	-	TRBV28	many	CASRSLSTDTQYF	TGTGCCAGCAGAAGTTTGAGCACAGATACGCAGTATTTT
TRBJ1-2	-	TRBV29-1	-	CSVEDLTAPYGYTF	TGCAGCGTTGAAGATCTTACTGCACCCTATGGCTACACCTTC
TRBJ1-1	-	TRBV28	many	CASSTQPNTEAFF	TGTGCCAGCAGTACACAGCCGAACACTGAAGCTTTCTTT
TRBJ1-2	-	TRBV20-1	many	CSALLRERVHYGYTF	TGCAGTGCACTTCTCCGAGAGCGGGTCCACTATGGCTACACCTTC
TRBJ2-3	TRBD2	TRBV11-2	many	CASRIAGNTDTQYF	TGTGCCAGCCGAATAGCGGGGAACACAGATACGCAGTATTTT
TRBJ2-7	-	TRBV7-2	-	CASTTWGRYEQYF	TGTGCCAGCACCACATGGGGGCGGTACGAGCAGTACTTC